The rows below give T cell receptor beta chains drawn from one sample of a study of blood T cell repertoires in COVID-19. The repertoire was sequenced with immunoSEQ multiplex PCR; TCRdb's copy has only in-frame clones and lacks some. The sample lists 85,000 to 95,000 clones, around nine tenths occurring once. The sequenced material came from peripheral blood. The receptors stem from a man in his 60s with COVID-19, enrolled during active disease. Each CDR3 is given with its conserved first and last residue. The D gene is left open where the match is weak. Clone size appears in some rows only: once, few, many, or a class for an expanded clone.

d_gene: TRBD1
j_gene: TRBJ2-7
len: 14
abundance: .
v_gene: TRBV5-4
CDR3nt: TGTGCCAGCAGCTCCCCGGGACAGGCAAACGAGCAGTACTTC
CDR3aa: CASSSPGQANEQYF

d_gene: .
j_gene: TRBJ2-1
len: 17
abundance: .
v_gene: TRBV19
CDR3nt: TGTGCCAGTAGTACTCCAGGAGGACAGAAGGGAGCGAATGAGCAGTTCTTC
CDR3aa: CASSTPGGQKGANEQFF

d_gene: .
j_gene: TRBJ1-5
len: 16
abundance: .
v_gene: TRBV16
CDR3nt: TGTGCCAGCAGCACTCCCGGGGGGAGGGGCAATCAGCCCCAGCATTTT
CDR3aa: CASSTPGGRGNQPQHF

d_gene: .
j_gene: TRBJ2-1
len: 12
abundance: .
v_gene: TRBV12-3/TRBV12-4
CDR3nt: TGTGCCAGCAGTTTGAGGGTAAATGAGCAGTTCTTC
CDR3aa: CASSLRVNEQFF

d_gene: .
j_gene: TRBJ2-2
len: 14
abundance: .
v_gene: TRBV27
CDR3nt: TGTGCCAGCAGTTCCGACTGGTATACCGGGGAGCTGTTTTTT
CDR3aa: CASSSDWYTGELFF

d_gene: TRBD1
j_gene: TRBJ2-3
len: 13
abundance: .
v_gene: TRBV7-9
CDR3nt: TGTGCCAGCAGCATCCGACAGGGAGATACGCAGTATTTT
CDR3aa: CASSIRQGDTQYF

d_gene: .
j_gene: TRBJ1-2
len: 17
abundance: .
v_gene: TRBV5-1
CDR3nt: TGCGCCAGCAGCTTACACGTGAACAGGGATTTAAACTATGGCTACACCTTC
CDR3aa: CASSLHVNRDLNYGYTF

d_gene: .
j_gene: TRBJ2-7
len: 13
abundance: .
v_gene: TRBV7-2
CDR3nt: TGTGCCAGCAGCACCCCAGGGGGGTACGAGCAGTACTTC
CDR3aa: CASSTPGGYEQYF

d_gene: .
j_gene: TRBJ2-3
len: 13
abundance: .
v_gene: TRBV7-3
CDR3nt: TGTGCCAGCAGCTTACAGGCCACAGATACGCAGTATTTT
CDR3aa: CASSLQATDTQYF

d_gene: TRBD1
j_gene: TRBJ2-7
len: 13
abundance: .
v_gene: TRBV29-1
CDR3nt: TGCAGCGTCCGAGGACAGGGGTCCTACGAGCAGTACTTC
CDR3aa: CSVRGQGSYEQYF

d_gene: .
j_gene: TRBJ2-2
len: 14
abundance: .
v_gene: TRBV4-3
CDR3nt: TGCGCCAGCAGCCAAGGGACTAACACCGGGGAGCTGTTTTTT
CDR3aa: CASSQGTNTGELFF

d_gene: TRBD2
j_gene: TRBJ2-2
len: 16
abundance: .
v_gene: TRBV9
CDR3nt: TGTGCCAGCAGCGTAGGGGTAGCGGGAGGCGCCGGGGAGCTGTTTTTT
CDR3aa: CASSVGVAGGAGELFF

d_gene: TRBD1
j_gene: TRBJ1-4
len: 14
abundance: .
v_gene: TRBV10-3
CDR3nt: TGTGCCATCAGTCCGGACAGGGAAGGGGAAAAACTGTTTTTT
CDR3aa: CAISPDREGEKLFF

d_gene: .
j_gene: TRBJ1-2
len: 9
abundance: .
v_gene: TRBV20-1
CDR3nt: TGCAGTACTAACAGTGGCTACACCTTC
CDR3aa: CSTNSGYTF

d_gene: TRBD2
j_gene: TRBJ2-2
len: 16
abundance: .
v_gene: TRBV3-1/TRBV3-2
CDR3nt: TGTGCCAGCAGCCAAGGACTAGCGGGAGTGACCGGGGAGCTGTTTTTT
CDR3aa: CASSQGLAGVTGELFF

d_gene: TRBD1
j_gene: TRBJ2-1
len: 16
abundance: .
v_gene: TRBV27
CDR3nt: TGTGCCAGCAGTTCCTGGGACAGGCCGATATACAATGAGCAGTTCTTC
CDR3aa: CASSSWDRPIYNEQFF

d_gene: .
j_gene: TRBJ2-7
len: 15
abundance: once
v_gene: TRBV5-4
CDR3nt: TGTGCCAGCAGCTTGGATTCCGGAGTAGACTACGAGCAGTACTTC
CDR3aa: CASSLDSGVDYEQYF

d_gene: .
j_gene: TRBJ2-7
len: 13
abundance: .
v_gene: TRBV19
CDR3nt: TGTGCCAGTAGTGACAGGCCCACCTACGAGCAGTACTTC
CDR3aa: CASSDRPTYEQYF

d_gene: TRBD1
j_gene: TRBJ2-7
len: 15
abundance: .
v_gene: TRBV5-4
CDR3nt: TGTGCCAGCAGCGTGGGGACAGGGGGCCTCAGGGAGCAGTACTTC
CDR3aa: CASSVGTGGLREQYF

d_gene: .
j_gene: TRBJ1-1
len: 15
abundance: .
v_gene: TRBV5-1
CDR3nt: TGCGCCAGCAGCTTAAGGACAGCTGTGAACACTGAAGCTTTCTTT
CDR3aa: CASSLRTAVNTEAFF

d_gene: TRBD1
j_gene: TRBJ2-2
len: 16
abundance: .
v_gene: TRBV12-5
CDR3nt: TGTGCTAGTGGTTTGGTACGTGGACAGGGGGCCGGGGAGCTGTTTTTT
CDR3aa: CASGLVRGQGAGELFF

d_gene: .
j_gene: TRBJ1-6
len: 14
abundance: few
v_gene: TRBV6-5
CDR3nt: TGTGCCAGCGTGGACTCCGACGTACATTCACCCCTCCACTTT
CDR3aa: CASVDSDVHSPLHF

d_gene: .
j_gene: TRBJ2-7
len: 13
abundance: .
v_gene: TRBV2
CDR3nt: TGTGCCAGCAAGGCGACGGAGAACTACGAGCAGTACTTC
CDR3aa: CASKATENYEQYF

d_gene: .
j_gene: TRBJ2-3
len: 15
abundance: .
v_gene: TRBV2
CDR3nt: TGTGCCAGCAAGAAAAGGAGAGACCTCACAGATACGCAGTATTTT
CDR3aa: CASKKRRDLTDTQYF

d_gene: TRBD1
j_gene: TRBJ1-3
len: 15
abundance: .
v_gene: TRBV9
CDR3nt: TGTGCCAGCAGCGCCGGGACAGGGGATGGAAACACCATATATTTT
CDR3aa: CASSAGTGDGNTIYF

d_gene: .
j_gene: TRBJ2-1
len: 12
abundance: few
v_gene: TRBV5-1
CDR3nt: TGCGCCAGCAGCTCAGACAGCAATGAGCAGTTCTTC
CDR3aa: CASSSDSNEQFF

d_gene: TRBD1
j_gene: TRBJ2-3
len: 19
abundance: .
v_gene: TRBV5-1
CDR3nt: TGCGCCAGCAGCCGCACCGGGACAGCCTTACCCCGGAGCACAGATACGCAGTATTTT
CDR3aa: CASSRTGTALPRSTDTQYF

d_gene: .
j_gene: TRBJ1-6
len: 14
abundance: .
v_gene: TRBV28
CDR3nt: TGTGCCAGCAGTTTACAGCAGGGTAATTCACCCCTCCACTTT
CDR3aa: CASSLQQGNSPLHF

d_gene: TRBD1
j_gene: TRBJ2-3
len: 14
abundance: .
v_gene: TRBV28
CDR3nt: TGTGCCAGCAGTTCGGACAGGGGACCAGATACGCAGTATTTT
CDR3aa: CASSSDRGPDTQYF

d_gene: .
j_gene: TRBJ1-6
len: 11
abundance: .
v_gene: TRBV12-3/TRBV12-4
CDR3nt: TGTGCCAGCACTCATAATTCACCCCTCCACTTT
CDR3aa: CASTHNSPLHF

d_gene: TRBD1
j_gene: TRBJ2-3
len: 15
abundance: .
v_gene: TRBV6-5
CDR3nt: TGTGCCAGCAGCCTGGGGACAGGGGTAACAGATACGCAGTATTTT
CDR3aa: CASSLGTGVTDTQYF

d_gene: TRBD1
j_gene: TRBJ1-1
len: 15
abundance: .
v_gene: TRBV25-1
CDR3nt: TGTGCCAGCAGTGAATCGGGGACAGGGGACACTGAAGCTTTCTTT
CDR3aa: CASSESGTGDTEAFF

d_gene: TRBD2
j_gene: TRBJ2-1
len: 13
abundance: .
v_gene: TRBV10-1
CDR3nt: TGCGCCAGCAGTGGGGCGGGCGGGGGTGAGCAGTTCTTC
CDR3aa: CASSGAGGGEQFF

d_gene: TRBD2
j_gene: TRBJ2-1
len: 16
abundance: once
v_gene: TRBV24-1
CDR3nt: TGTGCCACCAGTGATCCCTCTAGCGGGAGGGGCGATGAGCAGTTCTTC
CDR3aa: CATSDPSSGRGDEQFF

d_gene: .
j_gene: TRBJ2-5
len: 15
abundance: .
v_gene: TRBV28
CDR3nt: TGTGCCAGCAAGCTTGCGGGACAGAAACAAGAGACCCAGTACTTC
CDR3aa: CASKLAGQKQETQYF

d_gene: .
j_gene: TRBJ1-2
len: 14
abundance: .
v_gene: TRBV5-6
CDR3nt: TGTGCCAGCAGCCCGAGGTTTTGGGGGGAAGGCTACACCTTC
CDR3aa: CASSPRFWGEGYTF

d_gene: .
j_gene: TRBJ2-1
len: 13
abundance: once
v_gene: TRBV9
CDR3nt: TGTGCCAGCAGCGCAACGGCGGACGGACGGGGGTTCTTC
CDR3aa: CASSATADGRGFF